The clone carrying this T cell receptor (beta chain) was recorded many times. Antigen unknown. This record comes from a study of beta chain features in type 1 diabetes. Whole-study findings and limits: Shorter TCRB CDR3s, moderately but significantly so, were found in Type 1 diabetes patients in all four CD4+ subsets.

Expressed TCRB transcripts were sequenced, since all the RNA that had been isolated was reverse transcribed. Measured with immunoSEQ multiplex PCR; TCRdb has only the in-frame clones, and not every one. The data show 200,000 to 250,000 clones, roughly 10% seen once. This CDR3 has 13 amino acids. The V and J ends lost 4 bases and 8 bases respectively, with 16 bases between them. Germline CDR1 is SQVTM and CDR2 is ANQGSEA. The chain is built from TRBV29-1 and TRBJ2-3; D is possibly TRBD2 (6 bases). This clonotype was obtained from a man between 18 and 35 years old in good health. Sequencing was done on a sample of central memory CD4+ T cells from blood. CDR3 in amino acids: CSVGPQDGGTQYF. The CDR3, as DNA: TGCAGCGTTGGCCCCCAGGACGGGGGTACGCAGTATTTT.